This entry lists 11 T cell receptor beta chains sequenced from one sample in a study of blood T cell repertoires in COVID-19. The method was immunoSEQ multiplex PCR; TCRdb's version includes in-frame clones alone and lacks a portion of them. The sample shows fewer than 300,000 clones, 91% of them seen only once. The sequencing sample was made of peripheral blood. The receptors here all came from a person aged 18-30 years with COVID-19, enrolled during active disease.

The genes are TRBV11-2 and TRBJ2-1; D remains ambiguous. V dropped 5 bases and J dropped 8 bases, with 10 bases sitting between them. The germline gives CDR1 SGHAT, CDR2 FQNNGV. This CDR3 comprises 12 residues. Here the CDR3 DNA reads TGTGCCAGCAGCCATAGCTCCCATGAGCAGTTCTTC. Its translation is CASSHSSHEQFF.

The rearrangement links TRBV27 to TRBJ1-4, with D tentatively TRBD1 (6 bases). V was trimmed by 3 bases and J by 10 bases, leaving 12 bases between them. This CDR3 has 13 amino acids. CDR1 is MNHEY and CDR2 is SMNVEV in the germline V gene (reference sequence). The CDR3 here is CASSLPGVGKLFF. Written as DNA, the CDR3 is TGTGCCAGCAGTTTGCCAGGGGTCGGAAAACTGTTTTTT.

The rearrangement uses TRBV6-5 and TRBJ1-4, with 8 bases aligning to TRBD1. CDR3 length equals 15 residues. V trimming: 6 bases; J trimming: 6 bases; junction bases outside the gene matches: 9. Germline V CDR1 and CDR2: MNHEY, SVGAGI. The CDR3 reads CASSRGQGMHEKLFF. The CDR3 nucleotides are TGTGCCAGCAGCCGCGGACAGGGAATGCATGAAAAACTGTTTTTT.

This chain links TRBV27 with TRBJ2-1; D is uncertain. V lost 8 bases and J 12 bases, leaving 17 bases between the germline ends. There are 12 residues in the CDR3. Germline loops: CDR1 MNHEY, CDR2 SMNVEV (reference sequence). CDR3 residues: CASGYRREVQFF. In DNA form, the CDR3 reads TGTGCCAGCGGTTACCGTCGCGAGGTGCAGTTCTTC.

The chain uses TRBV6-5 and TRBJ2-5; 8 bases are shared with TRBD2. This CDR3 spans 13 amino acids. With V trimmed by 8 bases and J by 1 base, 3 bases remained unmatched. Germline CDR1 is MNHEY and CDR2 is SVGAGI. CDR3 residues: CASLAGTQETQYF. CDR3 coding DNA: TGTGCCAGCCTAGCGGGTACCCAAGAGACCCAGTACTTC.

Of note for this clone: The sample contains more than one DNA sequence encoding this CDR3. The V gene is TRBV19, the J gene TRBJ1-2; TRBD1 matches at 8 bases. V lost 3 bases, J lost 8 bases, and 8 bases stayed unmatched. CDR3 length equals 14 residues. CDR1 and CDR2 from the germline V gene are LNHDA and SQIVND (reference sequence). CDR3 sequence reads: CASSIGQGAGGYTF. As DNA, the CDR3 is TGTGCCAGTAGTATCGGCCAGGGGGCGGGAGGCTACACCTTC.

The V gene is TRBV7-6, the J gene TRBJ2-2, with a tentative D call TRBD2 (5 bases). Germline-derived CDR1 and CDR2 are SGHVS and FNYEAQ. The CDR3 consists of 16 residues. The germline V and J ends were trimmed by 5 bases and 6 bases, with 19 bases remaining between them. CDR3 in DNA: TGTGCCAGCAGCCTAACCGGTGGGAGTGGATCCGGGGAGCTGTTTTTT. Translated: CASSLTGGSGSGELFF.

The chain recombines TRBV5-1 with TRBJ1-5; TRBD1 aligns across 9 bases. In germline, CDR1 is SGHRS, CDR2 YFSETQ. CDR3 length equals 16 residues. V was clipped by 4 bases and J by 6 bases; unmatched bases: 11. Written as DNA, the CDR3 is TGCGCCAGCAGCCAAGACGGTACAGGGGGCAGTCAGCCCCAGCATTTT. This codes for CASSQDGTGGSQPQHF.

The chain uses TRBV4-1 and TRBJ2-1; D is ambiguous. CDR3 length equals 13 residues. V dropped 1 base and J dropped 10 bases, with 11 bases sitting between them. Germline lookup yields CDR1 MGHRA and CDR2 YSYEKL. Here the CDR3 reads CASSQVGTVEQFF. DNA for the CDR3: TGCGCCAGCAGCCAAGTTGGTACGGTAGAGCAGTTCTTC.

Concerning this clone: An end of the junction does not agree with germline; a read error may underlie this. This chain links TRBV7-7 with TRBJ1-3; 7 bases line up with TRBD1. CDR3 size: 13 residues. Germline V CDR1 and CDR2: SSHAT, FNYEAQ (reference sequence). The CDR3 sequence is CASSDRVGNTIYF. The DNA for the CDR3 is TGTGCTAGCAGTGACAGGGTGGGAAACACCATATATTTT.

V is TRBV2 and J is TRBJ2-7; 12 bases match TRBD2. Germline V gene data show CDR1 as SNHLY and CDR2 as FYNNEI. The V and J ends lost 8 bases and 3 bases, in that order; junction bases with no gene match: 26. This CDR3 spans 21 amino acids. CDR3: CASGEPRTSGIEGTEIYEQYF. The CDR3 nucleotides read TGTGCCAGCGGGGAACCCCGGACTAGCGGGATAGAGGGGACGGAAATCTACGAGCAGTACTTC.